There are many counts of the clone carrying this T cell receptor (beta chain). Its antigen is unidentified. As for time point: newly diagnosed GD, antithyroid drugs for less than 3 months. PBMC-extracted RNA yielded the TCR library. Criteria from the American Thyroid Association guidelines were applied to diagnose Graves' disease. Construction of TCR beta libraries relied on iRepertoire HTBI primers and on Arm-PCR targeting CDR3 regions. One entry per CDR3 protein results from TCRdb running MiXCR on the multiplex PCR reads. This table has roughly 260,000 distinct CDR3 sequences, 18% appearing once. These data originate in a study of regulatory T cells in long-lasting Graves disease. Study-wide results and caveats: Sampling was limited to peripheral blood rather than thyroid tissue.

Germline lookup yields CDR1 MGHRA and CDR2 YSYEKL. The CDR3 covers 16 residues. Trimming took 2 bases from V and 5 from J, leaving 16 bases between them. These data also featured in a second study, about T cells in Graves' hyperthyroidism and ophthalmopathy.

The specimen was peripheral blood mononuclear cells (PBMCs), collected at new diagnosis, from a patient treated with antithyroid drugs. This TCR derives from a woman aged 25 to 39 with Graves disease. The chain carries TRBV4-1 and TRBJ2-1, with D possibly being TRBD1 (6 bases). The CDR3 loop reads CASSQPARGRNNEQFF. CDR3 nucleotides: TGCGCCAGCAGCCAACCCGCCAGGGGAAGGAACAATGAGCAGTTCTTC.